This T cell receptor (beta chain) was sequenced for a study of TIL therapy for anti-PD-1-resistant metastatic lung cancer. Study in general: Tumor harvest preceded PD-1/PD-L1 blockade, followed by nivolumab treatment. Patients had a median age of almost 55 years (range about 38-85).

The libraries were made with immunoSEQ v3. Only in-frame clones appear in the TCRdb table, and some are missing; sequencing was by immunoSEQ multiplex PCR. The sample lists over 15,000 clones; about 68% were seen once. The time point here: pre-treatment sample, taken before nivolumab and TIL therapy. Enrollment ran from late 2017 to early 2020. Specimen: blood, collected at baseline. The receptor was derived from a person aged 25-85 years with non-small cell lung cancer.

In DNA form, the CDR3 reads TGTGCCAGCAGCTTATCGACAGGGGGCGCGTATACTGAAGCTTTCTTT. Translated, it gives CASSLSTGGAYTEAFF. The chain couples TRBV7-6 to TRBJ1-1, with 10 bases matching TRBD1. CDR1 is SGHVS and CDR2 is FNYEAQ in the germline V gene. The CDR3 has 16 amino acids. Unmatched junction bases numbered 8, after V lost 2 bases and J lost 5 bases. Full variable domain (rest looked up from reference TRBV7-6 and TRBJ1-1): GAGVSQSPRYKVTKRGQDVALRCDPISGHVSLYWYRQALGQGPEFLTYFNYEAQQDKSGLPNDRFSAERPEGSISTLTIQRTEQRDSAMYRCASSLSTGGAYTEAFFGQGTRLTVV.